The TCR beta chain described here comes from a study of Tregs in tolerant kidney transplant recipients. Notes on the study in general: Findings come from small patient numbers and require larger validation. Tregs expanded with activated donor B cells seemed most donor-specific.

Unstimulated Tregs (CD4+CD25+CD127-) and CD4+CD25- non-Tregs were sorted from PBMCs. The V gene's germline CDR1 is SGDLS and CDR2 YYNGEE. The CDR3 sequence is 14 residues long. V was pared by 1 base and J by 7 bases, with 14 bases between. In its sample, this clone was seen a few times. Its target is not known. Sequencing used immunoSEQ multiplex PCR; TCRdb keeps in-frame clones, though not all of them. The data show about 100,000 clones, 85% to 90% seen once. The sequence was collected from a human donor who received a combined kidney and bone marrow transplant. The V and J genes are TRBV9 and TRBJ1-2; D is ambiguous. Material: CD4+ T cells from blood, obtained before the transplant. CDR3 nucleotide sequence: TGTGCCAGCAGCGTAAGTCGGCCGGGGAGTGGCTACACCTTC. Its translation is CASSVSRPGSGYTF.